This is a list of T cell receptor beta chains from one sample in a study of beta chain features in type 1 diabetes. Clones were read by immunoSEQ multiplex PCR, and TCRdb kept only the in-frame ones, dropping some. The data contain roughly 260,000 clones, roughly a tenth of them seen just once; the ten biggest clones take up more than 0.015%. The sequencing input was naive CD4+ T cells from blood. The receptors derive from a man aged 25-40 years with type 1 diabetes. CDR3s include the opening cysteine and the closing phenylalanine or tryptophan. A D gene is named only where the DNA matches it firmly. Where a row states a size, it is once, few, many or the class of an expanded clone; other rows omit it.

V	J	size	D	CDR3	DNA
TRBV4-1	TRBJ1-5	NA	TRBD1	CASSQGQGTSPQHF	TGCGCCAGCAGCCAGGGACAGGGAACTTCGCCCCAGCATTTT
TRBV18	TRBJ1-6	NA	NA	CASSPLFGDGAPLHF	TGTGCCAGCTCACCATTGTTCGGTGATGGTGCACCCCTCCACTTT
TRBV5-1	TRBJ2-6	NA	NA	CASSSGDSGANVLTF	TGCGCCAGCAGCTCCGGTGACTCTGGGGCCAACGTCCTGACTTTC
TRBV7-9	TRBJ2-2	NA	TRBD1	CASSPRQGGTGELFF	TGTGCCAGCAGCCCCCGACAGGGTGGCACCGGGGAGCTGTTTTTT
TRBV5-1	TRBJ2-1	few	TRBD2	CASSLGGLAGGEQFF	TGCGCCAGCAGCTTGGGGGGACTAGCGGGGGGTGAGCAGTTCTTC
TRBV4-1	TRBJ2-5	few	NA	CASSSPLTPGQAQETQYF	TGCGCCAGCAGTTCACCGCTGACCCCTGGGCAGGCACAAGAGACCCAGTACTTC
TRBV4-1	TRBJ2-2	few	NA	CASSQGQSSNTGELFF	TGCGCCAGCAGCCAAGGACAGTCCTCGAACACCGGGGAGCTGTTTTTT
TRBV4-3	TRBJ2-3	NA	TRBD2	CASSQDAASGGADTQYF	TGCGCCAGCAGCCAAGATGCAGCTAGCGGGGGTGCAGATACGCAGTATTTT
TRBV15	TRBJ1-4	NA	NA	CATSRQVATNEKLFF	TGTGCCACCAGCAGACAGGTTGCAACTAATGAAAAACTGTTTTTT
TRBV28	TRBJ1-2	NA	NA	CTSGVGSNYGYTF	TGCACCTCAGGGGTGGGGTCTAACTATGGCTACACCTTC
TRBV7-8	TRBJ2-1	few	NA	CASSLRTLYYNEQFF	TGTGCCAGCAGCCTAAGAACGCTCTACTACAATGAGCAGTTCTTC
TRBV12-5	TRBJ2-1	few	TRBD1	CASAGTGNNEQFF	TGTGCTAGTGCCGGGACAGGGAATAATGAGCAGTTCTTC
TRBV5-1	TRBJ2-7	NA	NA	CASTDRPGTYEQYF	TGCGCCAGCACTGACAGGCCGGGCACCTACGAGCAGTACTTC
TRBV5-1	TRBJ1-3	NA	NA	CASSLGGRWQATSGNTIYF	TGCGCCAGCAGCTTGGGTGGCCGTTGGCAGGCTACCTCTGGAAACACCATATATTTT